The 8 T cell receptor beta chains below were found in one sample sequenced in a study of Ad26.COV2.S vaccination and SARS-CoV-2 variants. Treatment given: 19 received Ad26.COV2.S at low or high dose, single or two shots; 5 received placebo; per-sample allocation not given. The samples date from day 63 after the first vaccine or placebo injection. Data came from immunoSEQ multiplex PCR; TCRdb stores just in-frame clones and leaves some out. Among hundreds of thousands of clones listed, 80% to 95% were seen once. The material was peripheral blood, obtained in a trial of Ad26.COV2.S vaccine versus placebo. These receptors all stem from a person between 18 and 59 years old who received the Ad26.COV2.S COVID-19 vaccine or a placebo.

The rearrangement links TRBV2 to TRBJ2-3; D is uncertain. From germline, CDR1 is SNHLY and CDR2 FYNNEI. Trimming shortened V by 2 bases and J by 1 base, and 10 bases separated the two germline ends. This CDR3 is built from 15 residues. The CDR3 reads CASSEWSLGTDTQYF. The CDR3 coding sequence is TGTGCCAGCAGTGAATGGTCCCTAGGCACAGATACGCAGTATTTT.

The chain recombines TRBV12-3 or TRBV12-4 with TRBJ2-2; tentatively, D is TRBD1 or TRBD2 (5 bases each). There are 13 residues in the CDR3. Trimming removed 6 bases at V and 6 bases at J, with 11 bases between. The CDR3 reads CASRGRIAGELFF. Written as DNA, the CDR3 is TGTGCCAGCAGGGGACGAATTGCCGGGGAGCTGTTTTTT.

The chain couples TRBV3-1 (or the pseudogene TRBV3-2) to TRBJ1-2, with 8 bases lining up with TRBD1. Germline lookup yields CDR1 LGHDT and CDR2 YNNKEL (reference sequence). The CDR3 has 15 residues. J gave up 5 bases and V 5 bases, and 10 bases lay outside the gene matches. The CDR3 sequence is CASSILTGEYYGYTF. For the CDR3, the DNA is TGTGCCAGCAGCATACTGACAGGGGAGTATTATGGCTACACCTTC.

This clone was picked up one time. This chain joins TRBV18 and TRBJ2-1; 7 bases align to TRBD2. J lost 7 bases, V lost 3 bases, and 6 bases had no gene match. CDR1 and CDR2 (germline): KGHSH, LQKENI. This CDR3 is built from 14 residues. The CDR3 reads CASSPRGRSNEQFF. CDR3 DNA: TGTGCCAGCTCACCCCGCGGGAGAAGTAATGAGCAGTTCTTC.

The CDR3: CASSLGRVYGNTIYF. The DNA of the CDR3 is TGTGCCAGCAGCTTGGGCAGGGTTTATGGAAACACCATATATTTT. This sequence joins TRBV5-6 and TRBJ1-3, with D tentatively TRBD1 (5 bases). Trimming removed 0 bases at V and 3 bases at J, with 10 bases between. The length of the CDR3 is 15 residues. CDR1 is SGHDT, CDR2 YYEEEE, per germline.

The chain recombines TRBV11-3 with TRBJ2-5; possibly TRBD2 for D (6 bases). V lost 5 bases to trimming and J lost 5 bases, with 12 bases between them. The CDR3 is made up of 13 amino acids. Germline CDR1 and CDR2: SGHNT and YENEEA. CDR3 bases: TGTGCCAGCAGCCGCGGGGAAATGGAGACCCAGTACTTC. Translation gives CASSRGEMETQYF.

This chain connects TRBV10-3 to TRBJ1-1, with D unresolved. Trimming shortened V by 4 bases and J by 3 bases, and 6 bases separated the two germline ends. CDR3 length equals 12 residues. Looked up from germline, CDR1 is ENHRY and CDR2 is SYGVKD. CDR3 in amino acids: CAISGQDTEAFF. DNA for the CDR3: TGTGCCATCAGTGGTCAGGACACTGAAGCTTTCTTT.

The chain links TRBV14 to TRBJ2-6; TRBD1 agrees at 8 bases. The ends lost 4 bases at V and 5 bases at J; junction bases unmatched: 10. The CDR3 is made up of 17 amino acids. Germline values: CDR1 SGHDN, CDR2 FVKESK. CDR3 amino acids: CASSPGTGDSWANVLTF. As DNA, the CDR3 is TGTGCCAGCAGCCCAGGGACAGGCGATTCTTGGGCCAACGTCCTGACTTTC.